The clone carrying this T cell receptor beta chain has a handful of counts. What it recognizes is unknown. CDR3 length equals 18 residues. Germline trimming cut 1 base from V and 1 base from J; bases unmatched to any gene: 9. The germline V gene encodes CDR1 LGHNT and CDR2 FRNRAP. The entry originates in a study of CD8 T cells in ankylosing spondylitis. Study results and caveats: Blood from ankylosing spondylitis patients appeared to carry a characteristic roughly eight-variant TCR beta motif.

Generation of TCR beta libraries employed quantitative 5'-RACE incorporating molecular barcodes. Via MiXCR, TCRdb re-called the 5' RACE reads, giving one row per CDR3 protein. The sample carries about 800,000 distinct CDR3 sequences, approximately 12% recorded once. This rearrangement joins TRBV12-5 to TRBJ2-2; 7 bases are shared with TRBD1. This receptor was obtained from a male donor with ankylosing spondylitis. The sample consisted of blood, either unsorted or a sorted T cell fraction (not recorded which). CDR3 bases: TGTGCTAGTGGTTTGGAAGGTTACAGGGGCCGGAACACCGGGGAGCTGTTTTTT. This encodes CASGLEGYRGRNTGELFF.